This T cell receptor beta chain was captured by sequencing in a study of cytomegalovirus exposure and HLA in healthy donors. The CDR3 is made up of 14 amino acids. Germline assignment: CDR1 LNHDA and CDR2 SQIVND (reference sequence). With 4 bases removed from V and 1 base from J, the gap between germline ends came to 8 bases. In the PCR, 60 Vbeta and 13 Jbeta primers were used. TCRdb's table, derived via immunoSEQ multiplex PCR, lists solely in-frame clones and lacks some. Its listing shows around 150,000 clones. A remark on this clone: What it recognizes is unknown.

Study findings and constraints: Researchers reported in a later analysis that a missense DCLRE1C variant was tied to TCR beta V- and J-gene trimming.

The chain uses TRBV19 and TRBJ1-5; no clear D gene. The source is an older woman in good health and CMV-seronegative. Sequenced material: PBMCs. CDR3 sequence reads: CASSTPRSNQPQHF. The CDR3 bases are TGTGCCAGTAGTACCCCGCGGAGCAATCAGCCCCAGCATTTT.